The 26 T cell receptor beta chains reported below all come from one sample, sequenced in a study of T cell responses to AZD1222 COVID-19 vaccine. Generated by immunoSEQ multiplex PCR, the TCRdb table keeps only in-frame clones and is missing some. This table holds 65,000 to 85,000 clones, more than 75% found once. The specimen comprised peripheral blood, sampled on day 0 of AZD1222 vaccination. These TCRs come from an adult in good health.

This clone was seen once. Here the CDR3 DNA reads TGTGCCAGCAGTGACCCCCGCTCTGGGGCCAACGTCCTGACTTTC. Amino acids: CASSDPRSGANVLTF. The chain links TRBV6-4 to TRBJ2-6; no definite D call. The CDR3 is 15 amino acids. Germline V gives CDR1 MRHNA, CDR2 SNTAGT. The V end lost 2 bases, the J end lost 0 bases, and 5 bases lay between the germline ends.

A word on this clone: A junction boundary mismatches the germline segment, possibly from a read error. This rearrangement joins TRBV7-7 to TRBJ2-5; D perhaps matches TRBD2 (5 bases). Germline V lookup: CDR1 SSHAT, CDR2 FNYEAQ (reference sequence). The CDR3 loop spans 14 amino acids. This CDR3 reads CASSLWLEGETQYF. CDR3 coding DNA: TGTGCTAGCAGCTTATGGCTAGAGGGTGAGACCCAGTACTTC.

The V and J genes are TRBV5-4 and TRBJ1-1; D is unclear. This CDR3 contains 15 residues. The ends were cut back, 2 bases at V and 0 bases at J, with 11 bases in the middle. Germline V gene data show CDR1 as SGHNT and CDR2 as YYREEE (reference sequence). The CDR3 DNA reads TGTGCCAGCAGCTTCCGCCAGATTCTGAACACTGAAGCTTTCTTT. This translates into CASSFRQILNTEAFF.

The chain has TRBV10-3 and TRBJ1-1; unclear D gene. Germline V gene sequence: CDR1 ENHRY, CDR2 SYGVKD. The CDR3 has 14 amino acids. The V end was cut by 3 bases, the J end by 1 base, with 9 bases between. The CDR3 nucleotides read TGTGCCATCAGTGAACCACAGAGGAACACTGAAGCTTTCTTT. Its translation: CAISEPQRNTEAFF.

V gene TRBV28 combines with J gene TRBJ2-1, with 8 bases lining up with TRBD1. After removal of 1 base from V and 0 bases from J, the junction contained 5 bases not matched to a gene. The CDR3 length is 17 residues. CDR1 and CDR2 from the germline V gene are MDHEN and SYDVKM. CDR3 nucleotides: TGTGCCAGCAGTTTATATCCCGGGACAGGCTCCTACAATGAGCAGTTCTTC. As protein: CASSLYPGTGSYNEQFF. The whole variable domain, filled in from reference TRBV28 and TRBJ2-1, reads DVKVTQSSRYLVKRTGEKVFLECVQDMDHENMFWYRQDPGLGLRLIYFSYDVKMKEKGDIPEGYSVSREKKERFSLILESASTNQTSMYLCASSLYPGTGSYNEQFFGPGTRLTVL.

The chain couples TRBV15 to TRBJ2-7, with 8 bases matching TRBD1. The germline gives CDR1 LNHNV, CDR2 YYDKDF (reference sequence). Unmatched junction bases numbered 11, after V lost 6 bases and J lost 7 bases. The CDR3 spans 14 residues. CDR3: CATRRDRSDGEQYF. The CDR3 DNA reads as TGTGCCACCAGAAGGGACAGGTCTGATGGGGAGCAGTACTTC.

The J gene is TRBJ1-2, the V gene TRBV5-1; D not certain. The CDR3 runs 20 residues. The germline CDR1 and CDR2 sequences are SGHRS and YFSETQ. V was cut by 0 bases and J by 7 bases, with 31 bases left in between. The CDR3 is CASSLGSRLETLAPKFGYTF. The CDR3 coding sequence is TGCGCCAGCAGCTTGGGATCCAGGCTCGAGACCTTGGCACCCAAATTTGGCTACACCTTC.

This clone has only one observation. This chain uses TRBV6-5 with TRBJ2-1, with 11 bases fitting TRBD1. Trimming removed 6 bases from V and 8 bases from J; junction bases left unmatched: 9. The CDR3 contains 15 residues. The germline CDR1 and CDR2 sequences are MNHEY and SVGAGI. Here the CDR3 reads CASSLDRGQRYEQFF. Written as DNA, the CDR3 is TGTGCCAGCAGCCTGGACAGGGGGCAGAGGTATGAGCAGTTCTTC.

The gene calls are TRBV5-1 and TRBJ2-1; the match to TRBD1 covers 10 bases. CDR3 length: 16 amino acids. With V trimmed by 1 base and J by 2 bases, 3 bases remained unmatched. Germline values: CDR1 SGHRS, CDR2 YFSETQ. The CDR3 region has the DNA TGCGCCAGCAGCTTGTCCGGACAGGGGGCCTACAATGAGCAGTTCTTC. Translation: CASSLSGQGAYNEQFF.

The chain has TRBV2 and TRBJ1-2; D gene uncertain. V lost 6 bases and J 1 base, leaving 6 bases between the germline ends. This CDR3 is built from 12 residues. Per the germline V gene, CDR1 is SNHLY and CDR2 is FYNNEI. CDR3 DNA: TGTGCCAGCAGAACAGATAACTATGGCTACACCTTC. As protein: CASRTDNYGYTF. Full variable domain (outside the CDR3, taken from reference TRBV2 and TRBJ1-2): EPEVTQTPSHQVTQMGQEVILRCVPISNHLYFYWYRQILGQKVEFLVSFYNNEISEKSEIFDDQFSVERPDGSNFTLKIRSTKLEDSAMYFCASRTDNYGYTFGSGTRLTVV.

This clone was recorded once. This chain links TRBV7-3 with TRBJ1-1; tentative D call: TRBD1 (5 bases). The CDR3 extends over 13 amino acids. V lost 5 bases and J 3 bases, leaving 10 bases between the germline ends. CDR1 and CDR2 (germline): SGHTA, FQGTGA. The CDR3 DNA follows: TGTGCCAGCAGCCGACAGTTAGACACTGAAGCTTTCTTT. Its protein product is CASSRQLDTEAFF.

V gene TRBV10-1 combines with J gene TRBJ1-2; no clear D. V was shortened by 4 bases and J by 2 bases, with 17 bases between the two germline ends. The CDR3 has 16 amino acids. Germline lookup yields CDR1 WNHNN and CDR2 SYGVQD (reference sequence). The CDR3 loop reads CASSAYVGVRNYGYTF. Written as DNA, the CDR3 is TGCGCCAGCAGTGCGTACGTTGGAGTTAGAAACTATGGCTACACCTTC.

This clone was seen a handful of times. The chain employs TRBV20-1 and TRBJ2-7; maybe TRBD2 (6 bases). Trimming took 3 bases from V and 7 from J, leaving 13 bases between them. Germline CDR1 is DFQATT and CDR2 is SNEGSKA (reference sequence). The CDR3 sequence is 12 residues long. The CDR3 here is CSASGAGLEQYF. The CDR3 DNA reads as TGCAGTGCTAGTGGGGCGGGGTTAGAGCAGTACTTC.

The gene calls are TRBV7-2 and TRBJ2-2; maybe TRBD1 (5 bases). The CDR3 sequence is 12 residues long. Trimming left V 11 bases short and J 3 bases short, with 10 bases between. The germline V gene has CDR1 SGHTA and CDR2 FQGNSA. CDR3 sequence (DNA): TGTGCCTCCAGGGTCGACACCGGGGAGCTGTTTTTT. It yields the protein CASRVDTGELFF.

This CDR3 reads CASSHGREPQHF. The CDR3 nucleotides are TGCGCCAGCAGCCACGGGAGAGAGCCCCAGCATTTT. The genes are TRBV4-1 and TRBJ1-5; D unclear. Trimming stripped 3 bases from V and 8 bases from J, with 8 bases between. The CDR3 has 12 amino acids. Per the germline V gene, CDR1 is MGHRA and CDR2 is YSYEKL.

The rearrangement uses TRBV9 and TRBJ1-1; the D gene is possibly TRBD1 (6 bases). The CDR3 runs 15 residues. Trimming removed 4 bases from V and 0 bases from J, with 13 bases in between. The germline CDR1 and CDR2 sequences are SGDLS and YYNGEE. CDR3 region: CASSPSGQMNTEAFF. The DNA of the CDR3 is TGTGCCAGCAGCCCATCGGGACAAATGAACACTGAAGCTTTCTTT.

The J gene is TRBJ1-2, the V gene TRBV18; D is unresolved. The CDR3 totals 12 residues. Germline V gives CDR1 KGHSH, CDR2 LQKENI. V dropped 0 bases and J dropped 9 bases, with 8 bases sitting between them. In DNA form, the CDR3 reads TGTGCCAGCTCACCACCGTCTGATCGCTACACCTTC. Translation: CASSPPSDRYTF.

J is TRBJ2-5 and V is TRBV6-5; D gene ambiguous. Germline V CDR1 and CDR2: MNHEY, SVGAGI. The CDR3 extends over 15 amino acids. V was cut by 0 bases and J by 6 bases, with 14 bases left in between. The CDR3 spells CASSYSWVDGKTQYF. CDR3 sequence (DNA): TGTGCCAGCAGTTACTCATGGGTGGACGGAAAGACCCAGTACTTC.

The chain is built from TRBV28 and TRBJ1-4, with 7 bases matching TRBD1. The CDR3 consists of 14 residues. V lost 6 bases, J lost 8 bases, and 9 bases stayed unmatched. The germline CDR1 and CDR2 sequences are MDHEN and SYDVKM. The CDR3 bases are TGTGCCAGCAGCACCCCAGGGGGTTGGGAAAAACTGTTTTTT. This encodes CASSTPGGWEKLFF.

The rearrangement links TRBV11-3 to TRBJ2-7; 9 positions agree with TRBD1. Germline CDR1 and CDR2: SGHNT and YENEEA. After removal of 5 bases from V and 5 bases from J, the junction contained 4 bases not matched to a gene. The CDR3 extends over 13 amino acids. The CDR3 spells CASSPGQGHEQYF. The DNA for the CDR3 is TGTGCCAGCAGCCCGGGACAGGGACACGAGCAGTACTTC.

The gene calls are TRBV21-1 and TRBJ2-3. TRBV21-1 is given as a pseudogene. CDR3 length: 12 residues. The CDR3 loop is CASNKVGTVLYF. The CDR3 DNA reads TGTGCCAGCAACAAAGTAGGGACGGTTCTGTATTTT.

The V gene is TRBV12-3 or TRBV12-4, the J gene TRBJ1-1; D is ambiguous. V dropped 2 bases and J dropped 7 bases, with 5 bases sitting between them. This CDR3 is built from 11 residues. Here the CDR3 reads CASSLLNEAFF. The CDR3 nucleotides read TGTGCCAGCAGTTTACTAAATGAAGCTTTCTTT.

V and J are TRBV19 and TRBJ2-6; D unresolved. Germline lookup yields CDR1 LNHDA and CDR2 SQIVND (reference sequence). The germline V and J ends were trimmed by 7 bases and 0 bases, with 4 bases remaining between them. The CDR3 sequence is 13 residues long. CDR3 residues: CASTASGANVLTF. CDR3 sequence (DNA): TGTGCCAGTACGGCCTCTGGGGCCAACGTCCTGACTTTC.

The rearrangement uses TRBV6-1 and TRBJ1-3; 8 nucleotides align to TRBD1. Germline assignment: CDR1 MNHNS and CDR2 SASEGT. V trimming: 4 bases; J trimming: 1 base; junction bases outside the gene matches: 6. CDR3 length: 16 amino acids. The CDR3 DNA is TGTGCCAGCAGTGGATGGGACAGGCTATCTGGAAACACCATATATTTT. This translates into CASSGWDRLSGNTIYF.

The chain employs TRBV7-2 and TRBJ1-1; D ambiguous. CDR1 is SGHTA and CDR2 is FQGNSA in the germline V gene. The V and J ends lost 5 bases and 0 bases respectively, with 10 bases between them. The CDR3 is 14 amino acids. CDR3 sequence (DNA): TGTGCCAGCAGCCTGTGGACGGTGAACACTGAAGCTTTCTTT. Translation gives CASSLWTVNTEAFF.

CDR3 sequence reads: CASSSYHSYEQYF. The CDR3 bases are TGTGCCAGTAGTTCATACCATTCCTACGAGCAGTACTTC. V is TRBV19 and J is TRBJ2-7; D gene uncertain. CDR1 LNHDA and CDR2 SQIVND come from the germline V gene (reference sequence). CDR3 size: 13 residues. V was pared by 5 bases and J by 1 base, with 9 bases between.